This T cell receptor beta chain derives from a study of blood T cell repertoires in COVID-19. In the study overall: Collection of acute and convalescent COVID-19 samples took place in the United States, Italy and Spain. The analysed material was cDNA or gDNA that came from T cells, B-cell-depleted T cells, or PBMCs.

This CDR3 has 14 amino acids. CDR1 is LGHDT, CDR2 YNNKEL, per germline (reference sequence). Trimming at V came to 6 bases and at J to 7 bases, leaving 9 bases not matched to a gene. As handled by the study authors: Nucleated cell counts were estimated from reference gene primer amplification. Clones were sequenced by immunoSEQ multiplex PCR, and TCRdb holds only the in-frame ones, with some missing. The D gene and trimming were derived from the DNA, and the V and J assignments and clone size from that table. The sample carries around 50,000 clones, roughly 91% recorded once. The genes are TRBV3-1 (or the pseudogene TRBV3-2) and TRBJ2-1; 7 nucleotides match TRBD1. Sample: peripheral blood. The clonotype comes from a man in his fifties or sixties with active COVID-19. CDR3 sequence: CASSTGTEKNEQFF. The CDR3 region has the DNA TGTGCCAGCAGTACCGGGACAGAAAAGAATGAGCAGTTCTTC.